The 7 T cell receptor beta chains in this list originate from one sample, sequenced in a study of blood T cell repertoires in COVID-19 (dated by TCRdb to the early 2020s). The receptor library was made with the immunoSEQ multiplex PCR assay. Drawn from immuneACCESS, this table holds only the in-frame rearrangements with V and J called that TCRdb kept. Clones are partly lost; checked studies trace under half to an unresolved V gene and leave the rest unexplained. The sample records about 220,000 clones, around 86% of which are singletons. The ten largest clones add up to roughly 2.3% of the sample. Material for sequencing was peripheral blood. The receptors originated from a man younger than 40 who had recovered from COVID-19.

The rearrangement links TRBV5-1 to TRBJ1-2; D is possibly TRBD1 (5 bases). Deletions cut 1 base from V and 8 bases from J, with 18 bases between. The CDR3 has 15 residues. CDR1 SGHRS and CDR2 YFSETQ come from the germline V gene. The CDR3: CASSLTGDRPGGYTF. The CDR3 DNA follows: TGCGCCAGCAGCTTGACAGGAGACCGACCAGGGGGCTACACCTTC. Full variable domain (missing parts from reference TRBV5-1 and TRBJ1-2): KAGVTQTPRYLIKTRGQQVTLSCSPISGHRSVSWYQQTPGQGLQFLFEYFSETQRNKGNFPGRFSGRQFSNSRSEMNVSTLELGDSALYLCASSLTGDRPGGYTFGSGTRLTVV.

This chain connects TRBV5-8 to TRBJ2-1; 9 bases are shared with TRBD1. Germline lookup yields CDR1 SGHTS and CDR2 YDEGEE. Trimming removed 4 bases from V and 4 bases from J; junction bases left unmatched: 12. The CDR3 sequence is 17 residues long. CDR3 protein: CASSLRTGANQYNEQFF. Here the CDR3 DNA reads TGTGCCAGCAGCCTCCGGACAGGGGCCAACCAATACAATGAGCAGTTCTTC.

This clone has just one count. The genes are TRBV5-1 and TRBJ1-1; D possibly corresponds to TRBD1 (5 bases). CDR1 SGHRS and CDR2 YFSETQ come from the germline V gene. V shed 1 base and J shed 3 bases, with 10 bases lying between them. This CDR3 region has 14 residues. The CDR3 reads CASSLRGEDTEAFF. The CDR3 DNA sequence: TGCGCCAGCAGCTTGCGGGGGGAGGACACTGAAGCTTTCTTT.

This chain uses TRBV11-1 with TRBJ1-1; a possible D gene is TRBD1 (5 bases). CDR3 length: 14 residues. Trimming took off 4 bases at V and 5 bases at J, with 14 bases between the two ends. CDR1 and CDR2 (germline): SGHAT, FQDESV (reference sequence). The CDR3 nucleotides are TGTGCCAGCAGCTGGACAACCCGTGGGACTGAAGCTTTCTTT. It specifies CASSWTTRGTEAFF.

The genes are TRBV27 and TRBJ2-6; maybe TRBD2 (5 bases). This CDR3 has 14 residues. Trimming left V 2 bases short and J 4 bases short, with 6 bases between. Germline V gene lookup returns CDR1 MNHEY and CDR2 SMNVEV (reference sequence). The CDR3 DNA reads as TGTGCCAGCAGTTTACTAGCCGGGGCCAACGTCCTGACTTTC. Translation gives CASSLLAGANVLTF.

The rearrangement links TRBV6-1 to TRBJ1-1, with a tentative D call TRBD1 (6 bases). Germline assignment: CDR1 MNHNS and CDR2 SASEGT. Trimming left V 1 base short and J 4 bases short, with 7 bases between. This CDR3 spans 13 amino acids. This CDR3 is CASSEVTGTEAFF. DNA for the CDR3: TGTGCCAGCAGTGAAGTGACAGGCACTGAAGCTTTCTTT.

A few counts support this clone. The gene calls are TRBV4-3 and TRBJ2-7; tentative D call: TRBD1 (6 bases). The CDR3 loop spans 16 amino acids. V gave up 4 bases and J gave up 4 bases, with 20 bases separating them. Germline V gene sequence: CDR1 LGHNA, CDR2 YSLEER. CDR3 coding DNA: TGCGCCAGCAGCCCATCTCCCCCAGGGGACCCTTACGAGCAGTACTTC. As protein: CASSPSPPGDPYEQYF.